Listed below are T cell receptor beta chains from one sample, sequenced in a study of blood T cell repertoires in COVID-19. Libraries were prepared by immunoSEQ multiplex PCR; TCRdb keeps only in-frame clonotypes and omits some of them. The top ten hold approximately 4% of the sample, which has about 160,000 clones, roughly nine tenths seen once. Specimen: peripheral blood. The receptors shown here come from a woman between 65 and 79 years old with acute or convalescent COVID-19. The CDR3 runs from the conserved cysteine through the conserved F or W. Fields, in order: clone size, D gene, V gene, J gene, CDR3 protein, CDR3 DNA. The D gene is left open where the match is weak. Clone size is not always given. Where it is, it says once, few, many or a class for expanded clones.

clone_size: once; d_call: TRBD2; v_call: TRBV15; j_call: TRBJ2-3; cdr3_aa: CATSRGTSGITDTQYF; cdr3_nt: TGTGCCACCAGCAGAGGGACTAGCGGGATCACAGATACGCAGTATTTT
clone_size: -; d_call: -; v_call: TRBV5-1; j_call: TRBJ1-2; cdr3_aa: CASSLGAGAASNYGYTF; cdr3_nt: TGCGCCAGCAGCTTGGGTGCAGGGGCGGCCTCTAACTATGGCTACACCTTC
clone_size: -; d_call: TRBD1; v_call: TRBV6-6; j_call: TRBJ1-3; cdr3_aa: CASRDRKSSGNTIYF; cdr3_nt: TGTGCCAGCAGGGACAGGAAAAGTTCTGGAAACACCATATATTTT
clone_size: -; d_call: TRBD1; v_call: TRBV5-1; j_call: TRBJ2-6; cdr3_aa: CASSPGTAHSGANVLTF; cdr3_nt: TGCGCCAGCAGCCCCGGGACAGCACATTCTGGGGCCAACGTCCTGACTTTC
clone_size: -; d_call: TRBD2; v_call: TRBV27; j_call: TRBJ2-7; cdr3_aa: CASSLTSGYEQYF; cdr3_nt: TGTGCCAGCAGTTTAACTAGCGGCTACGAGCAGTACTTC
clone_size: -; d_call: TRBD1; v_call: TRBV20-1; j_call: TRBJ2-7; cdr3_aa: CSTGDGEQYF; cdr3_nt: TGCAGTACAGGGGATGGCGAGCAGTACTTC
clone_size: few; d_call: TRBD1; v_call: TRBV2; j_call: TRBJ1-6; cdr3_aa: CASGTGESPLHF; cdr3_nt: TGTGCCAGCGGGACAGGGGAGTCACCCCTCCACTTT
clone_size: -; d_call: TRBD1; v_call: TRBV29-1; j_call: TRBJ2-1; cdr3_aa: CSGGQGHEQFF; cdr3_nt: TGCAGCGGGGGACAGGGCCATGAGCAGTTCTTC
clone_size: -; d_call: TRBD1; v_call: TRBV3-1/TRBV3-2; j_call: TRBJ1-6; cdr3_aa: CASSQDPGGGSPLHF; cdr3_nt: TGTGCCAGCAGCCAAGACCCAGGGGGCGGGTCACCCCTCCACTTT
clone_size: -; d_call: TRBD1; v_call: TRBV5-1; j_call: TRBJ2-2; cdr3_aa: CASSLGQGVGNTGELFF; cdr3_nt: TGCGCCAGCAGCCTGGGACAGGGAGTCGGGAACACCGGGGAGCTGTTTTTT
clone_size: -; d_call: TRBD1; v_call: TRBV7-2; j_call: TRBJ1-5; cdr3_aa: CASSLDRGYNQPQHF; cdr3_nt: TGTGCCAGCAGCTTGGACAGGGGGTACAATCAGCCCCAGCATTTT
clone_size: -; d_call: TRBD1; v_call: TRBV28; j_call: TRBJ1-2; cdr3_aa: CASSLPGQGVLGNGYTF; cdr3_nt: TGTGCCAGCAGTCTTCCGGGACAGGGGGTTTTGGGGAATGGCTACACCTTC
clone_size: once; d_call: TRBD1; v_call: TRBV19; j_call: TRBJ1-6; cdr3_aa: CASNNIDRGGSPLHF; cdr3_nt: TGTGCCAGTAACAATATTGACAGGGGAGGATCACCCCTCCACTTT
clone_size: -; d_call: TRBD2; v_call: TRBV30; j_call: TRBJ2-1; cdr3_aa: CAWSAGGYNEQFF; cdr3_nt: TGTGCCTGGTCGGCGGGGGGATACAATGAGCAGTTCTTC
clone_size: -; d_call: -; v_call: TRBV4-3; j_call: TRBJ2-7; cdr3_aa: CASSQESGIGNYEQYF; cdr3_nt: TGCGCCAGCAGCCAAGAATCCGGGATCGGGAACTACGAGCAGTACTTC
clone_size: -; d_call: TRBD2; v_call: TRBV3-1/TRBV3-2; j_call: TRBJ2-1; cdr3_aa: CASSQALGLTGNEQFF; cdr3_nt: TGTGCCAGCAGCCAAGCCCTGGGACTAACCGGCAATGAGCAGTTCTTC
clone_size: -; d_call: TRBD1; v_call: TRBV6-6; j_call: TRBJ1-4; cdr3_aa: CASSRQQGARLF; cdr3_nt: TGTGCCAGCAGCCGACAACAGGGGGCCAGATTATTT
clone_size: -; d_call: -; v_call: TRBV29-1; j_call: TRBJ1-1; cdr3_aa: CSGKQASGTEAFF; cdr3_nt: TGCAGCGGGAAACAGGCCTCTGGCACTGAAGCTTTCTTT
clone_size: -; d_call: TRBD2; v_call: TRBV4-2; j_call: TRBJ2-1; cdr3_aa: CASSGTSGDNEQFF; cdr3_nt: TGTGCCAGCAGCGGGACTAGCGGGGACAATGAGCAGTTCTTC
clone_size: -; d_call: -; v_call: TRBV6-5; j_call: TRBJ1-2; cdr3_aa: CASSRQAIYGYTF; cdr3_nt: TGTGCCAGCAGTAGGCAGGCCATCTATGGCTACACCTTC
clone_size: -; d_call: -; v_call: TRBV10-3; j_call: TRBJ1-5; cdr3_aa: CAISPQGGGNNQPQHF; cdr3_nt: TGTGCCATCAGTCCCCAGGGAGGAGGTAACAATCAGCCCCAGCATTTT
clone_size: few; d_call: TRBD2; v_call: TRBV28; j_call: TRBJ2-7; cdr3_aa: CASSLPGLAYEQYF; cdr3_nt: TGTGCCAGCAGTTTACCCGGACTAGCCTACGAGCAGTACTTC
clone_size: -; d_call: TRBD2; v_call: TRBV9; j_call: TRBJ2-1; cdr3_aa: CASSQRPASGGEEQFF; cdr3_nt: TGTGCCAGCAGCCAACGGCCCGCTAGCGGGGGGGAGGAGCAGTTCTTC
clone_size: once; d_call: -; v_call: TRBV19; j_call: TRBJ1-6; cdr3_aa: CASKTGDNSPLHF; cdr3_nt: TGTGCCAGTAAGACAGGAGATAATTCACCCCTCCACTTT
clone_size: -; d_call: -; v_call: TRBV4-2; j_call: TRBJ1-1; cdr3_aa: CASSRTGTMNTEAFF; cdr3_nt: TGTGCCAGCAGCCGAACCGGGACAATGAACACTGAAGCTTTCTTT
clone_size: -; d_call: TRBD1; v_call: TRBV27; j_call: TRBJ2-7; cdr3_aa: CASTPGTGGHEQYF; cdr3_nt: TGTGCCAGCACCCCGGGGACAGGGGGCCACGAGCAGTACTTC
clone_size: few; d_call: -; v_call: TRBV7-3; j_call: TRBJ2-2; cdr3_aa: CASSLGPLTSSGGELFF; cdr3_nt: TGTGCCAGCAGCTTAGGGCCTCTCACTAGTTCAGGCGGGGAGCTGTTTTTT
clone_size: once; d_call: -; v_call: TRBV3-1/TRBV3-2; j_call: TRBJ2-5; cdr3_aa: CASSHGSPPETQYF; cdr3_nt: TGTGCCAGCAGCCACGGGTCGCCGCCAGAGACCCAGTACTTC
clone_size: -; d_call: -; v_call: TRBV25-1; j_call: TRBJ1-2; cdr3_aa: CASSRDWRYGYTF; cdr3_nt: TGTGCCAGCAGTCGGGACTGGCGGTATGGCTACACCTTC
clone_size: -; d_call: -; v_call: TRBV5-1; j_call: TRBJ2-2; cdr3_aa: CASSSVVSYFNTGELFF; cdr3_nt: TGCGCCAGCAGCTCCGTCGTAAGCTATTTCAACACCGGGGAGCTGTTTTTT
clone_size: -; d_call: TRBD1; v_call: TRBV6-6; j_call: TRBJ1-3; cdr3_aa: CATRDRGLSGNTIYF; cdr3_nt: TGTGCCACCCGGGACAGGGGCCTCTCTGGAAACACCATATATTTT
clone_size: -; d_call: TRBD2; v_call: TRBV5-6; j_call: TRBJ2-5; cdr3_aa: CASSFGGGAGETQYF; cdr3_nt: TGTGCCAGCAGCTTCGGCGGGGGGGCAGGTGAGACCCAGTACTTC
clone_size: -; d_call: -; v_call: TRBV9; j_call: TRBJ1-3; cdr3_aa: CASSVGVTGGSGNTIYF; cdr3_nt: TGTGCCAGCAGCGTAGGTGTCACCGGGGGATCAGGAAACACCATATATTTT
clone_size: once; d_call: -; v_call: TRBV4-2; j_call: TRBJ1-4; cdr3_aa: CASSQDGGARGEKLFF; cdr3_nt: TGTGCCAGCAGCCAAGACGGGGGGGCGCGGGGTGAAAAACTGTTTTTT
clone_size: -; d_call: -; v_call: TRBV5-8; j_call: TRBJ1-4; cdr3_aa: CASSLVISHQFF; cdr3_nt: TGTGCCAGCAGCTTGGTGATTAGCCACCAGTTTTTT
clone_size: -; d_call: TRBD1; v_call: TRBV24-1; j_call: TRBJ2-5; cdr3_aa: CATSGTGGFETQYF; cdr3_nt: TGTGCCACCAGTGGGACAGGGGGATTCGAGACCCAGTACTTC
clone_size: -; d_call: -; v_call: TRBV2; j_call: TRBJ1-2; cdr3_aa: CASKTQAILNGYTF; cdr3_nt: TGTGCCAGCAAGACGCAGGCTATCTTAAATGGCTACACCTTC
clone_size: -; d_call: TRBD1; v_call: TRBV5-5; j_call: TRBJ1-5; cdr3_aa: CASSLWPDRGGQPQHF; cdr3_nt: TGTGCCAGCAGCTTGTGGCCGGACAGGGGAGGTCAGCCCCAGCATTTT
clone_size: once; d_call: -; v_call: TRBV11-2; j_call: TRBJ2-5; cdr3_aa: CASSPLRSPLQETQYF; cdr3_nt: TGTGCCAGCAGCCCTCTACGATCGCCCCTTCAAGAGACCCAGTACTTC
clone_size: -; d_call: -; v_call: TRBV30; j_call: TRBJ1-6; cdr3_aa: CAWDNSPGGSPLHF; cdr3_nt: TGTGCCTGGGACAACTCCCCAGGCGGGTCACCCCTCCACTTT
clone_size: -; d_call: TRBD2; v_call: TRBV4-2; j_call: TRBJ2-7; cdr3_aa: CASSHGLAAEYEQYF; cdr3_nt: TGTGCCAGCAGCCATGGACTAGCGGCTGAATACGAGCAGTACTTC
clone_size: -; d_call: -; v_call: TRBV4-1; j_call: TRBJ2-1; cdr3_aa: CASRATVYNEQFF; cdr3_nt: TGCGCCAGCCGCGCGACAGTCTACAATGAGCAGTTCTTC
clone_size: few; d_call: -; v_call: TRBV18; j_call: TRBJ1-2; cdr3_aa: CASSPSQVDYGYTF; cdr3_nt: TGTGCCAGCTCACCAAGTCAGGTCGACTATGGCTACACCTTC
clone_size: -; d_call: -; v_call: TRBV2; j_call: TRBJ1-2; cdr3_aa: CASSDFRAQRANYGYTF; cdr3_nt: TGTGCCAGCAGTGACTTTCGTGCTCAGCGGGCTAACTATGGCTACACCTTC
clone_size: -; d_call: -; v_call: TRBV6-5; j_call: TRBJ2-7; cdr3_aa: CASGLGGDSYEQYF; cdr3_nt: TGTGCCAGCGGCTTAGGGGGGGACTCCTACGAGCAGTACTTC
clone_size: -; d_call: TRBD1; v_call: TRBV6-5; j_call: TRBJ1-4; cdr3_aa: CASRSTGVEKLFF; cdr3_nt: TGTGCCAGCAGATCAACAGGGGTAGAAAAACTGTTTTTT
clone_size: -; d_call: -; v_call: TRBV10-2; j_call: TRBJ2-2; cdr3_aa: CASSELQGTGELFF; cdr3_nt: TGCGCCAGCAGTGAGTTACAGGGCACCGGGGAGCTGTTTTTT
clone_size: -; d_call: -; v_call: TRBV4-2; j_call: TRBJ2-3; cdr3_aa: CASSQDISIAADTQYF; cdr3_nt: TGTGCCAGCAGCCAAGATATATCTATTGCGGCGGATACGCAGTATTTT
clone_size: -; d_call: TRBD1; v_call: TRBV6-5; j_call: TRBJ2-5; cdr3_aa: CASSRGDRKYETQYF; cdr3_nt: TGTGCCAGCAGCAGAGGGGACAGGAAGTACGAGACCCAGTACTTC
clone_size: -; d_call: -; v_call: TRBV7-2; j_call: TRBJ1-6; cdr3_aa: CASRDRRYNSPLHF; cdr3_nt: TGTGCCAGCAGAGACAGACGCTATAATTCACCCCTCCACTTT
clone_size: -; d_call: TRBD1; v_call: TRBV24-1; j_call: TRBJ2-1; cdr3_aa: CATSETGGSGNEQFF; cdr3_nt: TGTGCCACCAGTGAAACAGGGGGTAGTGGTAATGAGCAGTTCTTC
clone_size: -; d_call: TRBD2; v_call: TRBV14; j_call: TRBJ2-1; cdr3_aa: CASSQDQGLAGVNEQFF; cdr3_nt: TGTGCCAGCAGCCAAGATCAGGGACTAGCGGGAGTCAATGAGCAGTTCTTC
clone_size: -; d_call: -; v_call: TRBV3-1/TRBV3-2; j_call: TRBJ1-1; cdr3_aa: CATNGPGTEAFF; cdr3_nt: TGTGCCACGAATGGGCCAGGCACTGAAGCTTTCTTT
clone_size: -; d_call: -; v_call: TRBV2; j_call: TRBJ2-5; cdr3_aa: CASRPPRARGETQYF; cdr3_nt: TGTGCCAGCAGGCCGCCCAGGGCAAGGGGGGAGACCCAGTACTTC
clone_size: -; d_call: TRBD2; v_call: TRBV30; j_call: TRBJ2-1; cdr3_aa: CAWTPGLGSYNEQFF; cdr3_nt: TGTGCCTGGACTCCGGGACTAGGATCCTACAATGAGCAGTTCTTC
clone_size: -; d_call: TRBD2; v_call: TRBV4-3; j_call: TRBJ2-2; cdr3_aa: CASSFASGSTGELFF; cdr3_nt: TGCGCCAGCAGCTTCGCTAGCGGGAGTACCGGGGAGCTGTTTTTT
clone_size: -; d_call: TRBD2; v_call: TRBV5-4; j_call: TRBJ2-1; cdr3_aa: CASSLAPAGGRGNEQFF; cdr3_nt: TGTGCCAGCAGCTTGGCCCCAGCGGGGGGGCGGGGTAATGAGCAGTTCTTC